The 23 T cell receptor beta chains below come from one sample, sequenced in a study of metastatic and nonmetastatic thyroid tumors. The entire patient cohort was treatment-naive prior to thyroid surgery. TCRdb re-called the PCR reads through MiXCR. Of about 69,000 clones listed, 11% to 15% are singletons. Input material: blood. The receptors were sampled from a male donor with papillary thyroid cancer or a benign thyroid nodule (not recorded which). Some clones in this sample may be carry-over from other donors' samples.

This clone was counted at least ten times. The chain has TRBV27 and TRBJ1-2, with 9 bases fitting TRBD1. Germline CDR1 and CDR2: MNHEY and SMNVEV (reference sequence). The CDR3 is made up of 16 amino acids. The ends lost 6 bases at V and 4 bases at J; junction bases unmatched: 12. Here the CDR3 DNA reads TGTGCCAGCAGCCCCAGCGTAGGACAGGGGACCTATGGCTACACCTTC. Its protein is CASSPSVGQGTYGYTF.

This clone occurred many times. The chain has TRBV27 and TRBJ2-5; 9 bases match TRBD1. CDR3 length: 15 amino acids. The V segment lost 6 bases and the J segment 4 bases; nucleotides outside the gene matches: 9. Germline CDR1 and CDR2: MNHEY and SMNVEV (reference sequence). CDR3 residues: CASSHYGTGSETQYF. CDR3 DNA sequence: TGTGCCAGCAGCCACTATGGGACAGGGTCAGAGACCCAGTACTTC.

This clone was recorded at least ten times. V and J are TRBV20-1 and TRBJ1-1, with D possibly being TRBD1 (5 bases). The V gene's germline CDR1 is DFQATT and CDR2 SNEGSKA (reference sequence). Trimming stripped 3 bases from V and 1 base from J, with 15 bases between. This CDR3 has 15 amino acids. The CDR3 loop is CSASSPGQGNTEAFF. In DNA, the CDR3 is TGCAGTGCTAGTTCCCCGGGGCAAGGGAACACTGAAGCTTTCTTT.

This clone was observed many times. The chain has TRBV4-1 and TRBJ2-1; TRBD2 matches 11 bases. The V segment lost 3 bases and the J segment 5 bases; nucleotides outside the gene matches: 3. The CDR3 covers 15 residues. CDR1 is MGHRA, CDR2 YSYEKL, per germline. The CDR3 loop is CASSQTSGINNEQFF. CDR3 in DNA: TGCGCCAGCAGCCAGACTAGCGGGATTAACAATGAGCAGTTCTTC.

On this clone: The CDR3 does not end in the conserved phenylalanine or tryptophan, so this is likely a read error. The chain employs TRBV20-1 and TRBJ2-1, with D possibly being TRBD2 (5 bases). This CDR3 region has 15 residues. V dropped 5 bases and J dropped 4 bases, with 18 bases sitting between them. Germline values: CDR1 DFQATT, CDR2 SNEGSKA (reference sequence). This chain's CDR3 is CSASRAAVSYNEQFL. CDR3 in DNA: TGCAGTGCTTCGAGAGCGGCAGTTAGTTACAATGAGCAGTTCCTC.

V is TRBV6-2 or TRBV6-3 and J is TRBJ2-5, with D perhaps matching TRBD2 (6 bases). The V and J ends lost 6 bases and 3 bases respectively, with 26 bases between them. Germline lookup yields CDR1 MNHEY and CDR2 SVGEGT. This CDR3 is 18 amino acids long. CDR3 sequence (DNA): TGTGCCAGCAGGATACTCGAGGTAGCTGGAGGGCCAGAAGAGACCCAGTACTTC. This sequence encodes CASRILEVAGGPEETQYF.

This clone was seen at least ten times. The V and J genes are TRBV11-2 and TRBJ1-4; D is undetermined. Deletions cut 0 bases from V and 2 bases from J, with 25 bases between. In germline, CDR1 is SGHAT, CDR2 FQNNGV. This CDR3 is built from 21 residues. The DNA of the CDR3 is TGTGCCAGCAGCTTAGAGGCTTCGGGCAGATACTACGTAACGACTAATGAAAAACTGTTTTTT. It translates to CASSLEASGRYYVTTNEKLFF. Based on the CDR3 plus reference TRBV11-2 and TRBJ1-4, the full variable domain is EAGVAQSPRYKIIEKRQSVAFWCNPISGHATLYWYQQILGQGPKLLIQFQNNGVVDDSQLPKDRFSAERLKGVDSTLKIQPAKLEDSAVYLCASSLEASGRYYVTTNEKLFFGSGTQLSVL.

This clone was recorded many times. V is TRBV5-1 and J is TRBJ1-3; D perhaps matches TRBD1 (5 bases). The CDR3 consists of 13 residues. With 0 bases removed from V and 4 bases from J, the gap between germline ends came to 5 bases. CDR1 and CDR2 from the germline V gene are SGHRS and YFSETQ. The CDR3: CASSLGQGNTIYF. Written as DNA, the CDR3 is TGCGCCAGCAGCTTGGGACAGGGAAACACCATATATTTT. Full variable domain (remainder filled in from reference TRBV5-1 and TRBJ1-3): KAGVTQTPRYLIKTRGQQVTLSCSPISGHRSVSWYQQTPGQGLQFLFEYFSETQRNKGNFPGRFSGRQFSNSRSEMNVSTLELGDSALYLCASSLGQGNTIYFGEGSWLTVV.

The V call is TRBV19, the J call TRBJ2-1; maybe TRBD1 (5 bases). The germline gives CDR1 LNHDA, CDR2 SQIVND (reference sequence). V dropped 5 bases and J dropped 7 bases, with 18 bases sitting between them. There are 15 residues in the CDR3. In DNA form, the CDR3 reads TGTGCCAGTAGTGACCAGGGTGCAACGACTAATGAGCAGTTCTTC. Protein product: CASSDQGATTNEQFF.

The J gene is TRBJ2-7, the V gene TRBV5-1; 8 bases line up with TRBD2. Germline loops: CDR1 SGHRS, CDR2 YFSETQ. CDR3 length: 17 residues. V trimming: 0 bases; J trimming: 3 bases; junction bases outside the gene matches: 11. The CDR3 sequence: CASSLEGGTSAIYEQYF. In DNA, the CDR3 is TGCGCCAGCAGCTTGGAAGGTGGGACTAGTGCTATCTACGAGCAGTACTTC. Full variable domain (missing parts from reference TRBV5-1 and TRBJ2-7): KAGVTQTPRYLIKTRGQQVTLSCSPISGHRSVSWYQQTPGQGLQFLFEYFSETQRNKGNFPGRFSGRQFSNSRSEMNVSTLELGDSALYLCASSLEGGTSAIYEQYFGPGTRLTVT.

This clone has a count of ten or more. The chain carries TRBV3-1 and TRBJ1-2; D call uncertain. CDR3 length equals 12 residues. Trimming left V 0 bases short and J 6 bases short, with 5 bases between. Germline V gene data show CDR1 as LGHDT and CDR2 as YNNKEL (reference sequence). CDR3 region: CASSQDMHGYTF. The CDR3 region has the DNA TGTGCCAGCAGCCAAGACATGCATGGCTACACCTTC.

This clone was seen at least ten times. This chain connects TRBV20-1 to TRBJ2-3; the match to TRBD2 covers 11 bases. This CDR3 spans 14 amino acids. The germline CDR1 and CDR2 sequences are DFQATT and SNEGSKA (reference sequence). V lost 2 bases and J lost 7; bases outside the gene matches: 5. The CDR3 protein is CSARPGTSGYTQYF. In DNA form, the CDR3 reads TGCAGTGCTAGACCCGGGACTAGCGGTTATACGCAGTATTTT.

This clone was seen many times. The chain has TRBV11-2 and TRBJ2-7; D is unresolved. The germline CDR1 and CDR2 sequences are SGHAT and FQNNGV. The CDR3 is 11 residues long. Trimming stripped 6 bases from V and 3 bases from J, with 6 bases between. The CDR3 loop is CASRDGYEQYF. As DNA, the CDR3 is TGTGCCAGCAGGGACGGCTACGAGCAGTACTTC.

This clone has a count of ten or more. The CDR3 spells CASSLSRLTSYEQYF. As DNA, the CDR3 is TGTGCCAGCAGTTTATCACGTCTGACATCCTACGAGCAGTACTTC. The chain joins TRBV27 to TRBJ2-7; no clear D gene. Trimming pared 0 bases from V and 1 base from J, leaving 10 bases between. The length of the CDR3 is 15 residues. The germline V gene has CDR1 MNHEY and CDR2 SMNVEV (reference sequence).

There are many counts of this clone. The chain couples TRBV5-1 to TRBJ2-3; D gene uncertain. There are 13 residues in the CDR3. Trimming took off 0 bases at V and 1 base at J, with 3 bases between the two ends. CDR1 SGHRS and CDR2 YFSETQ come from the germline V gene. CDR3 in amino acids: CASSLVGTDTQYF. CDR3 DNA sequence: TGCGCCAGCAGCTTGGTTGGCACAGATACGCAGTATTTT.

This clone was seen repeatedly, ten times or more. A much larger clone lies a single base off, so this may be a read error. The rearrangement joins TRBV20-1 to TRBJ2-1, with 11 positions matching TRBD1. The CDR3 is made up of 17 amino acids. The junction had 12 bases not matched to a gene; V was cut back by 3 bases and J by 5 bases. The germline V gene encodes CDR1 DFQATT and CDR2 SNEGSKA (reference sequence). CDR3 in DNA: TGCAGTGCTAGTGGACAGGGGGCCCTAACGACCGACAATGAGCAGTTCTTC. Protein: CSASGQGALTTDNEQFF.

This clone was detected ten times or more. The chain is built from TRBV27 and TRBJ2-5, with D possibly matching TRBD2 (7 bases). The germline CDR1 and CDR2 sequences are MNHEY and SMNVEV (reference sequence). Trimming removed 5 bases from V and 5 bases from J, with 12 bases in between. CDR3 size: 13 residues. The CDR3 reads CASSLGGGETQYF. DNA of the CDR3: TGTGCCAGCAGTCTAGGGGGGGGGGAGACCCAGTACTTC.

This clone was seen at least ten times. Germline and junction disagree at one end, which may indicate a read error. Here the CDR3 reads CASSSTGVGGETQYF. In nucleotides, the CDR3 is TGTGCTAGCAGCTCAACAGGAGTGGGGGGAGAGACCCAGTACTTC. The chain employs TRBV7-7 and TRBJ2-5; maybe TRBD2 (6 bases). The V gene's germline CDR1 is SSHAT and CDR2 FNYEAQ (reference sequence). The CDR3 runs to 15 residues.

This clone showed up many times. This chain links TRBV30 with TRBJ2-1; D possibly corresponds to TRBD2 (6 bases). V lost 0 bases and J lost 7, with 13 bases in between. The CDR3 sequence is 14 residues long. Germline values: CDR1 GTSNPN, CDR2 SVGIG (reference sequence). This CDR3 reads CAWSVGAGLNEQFF. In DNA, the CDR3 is TGTGCCTGGAGTGTAGGGGCGGGGTTAAATGAGCAGTTCTTC.

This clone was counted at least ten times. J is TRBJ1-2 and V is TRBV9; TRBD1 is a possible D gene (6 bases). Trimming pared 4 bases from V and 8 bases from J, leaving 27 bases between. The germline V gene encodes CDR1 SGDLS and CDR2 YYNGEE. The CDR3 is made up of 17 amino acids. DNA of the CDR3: TGTGCCAGCAGCCGTATTCCGGGACAAGGTGACCTCCTAGGCTACACCTTC. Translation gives CASSRIPGQGDLLGYTF.

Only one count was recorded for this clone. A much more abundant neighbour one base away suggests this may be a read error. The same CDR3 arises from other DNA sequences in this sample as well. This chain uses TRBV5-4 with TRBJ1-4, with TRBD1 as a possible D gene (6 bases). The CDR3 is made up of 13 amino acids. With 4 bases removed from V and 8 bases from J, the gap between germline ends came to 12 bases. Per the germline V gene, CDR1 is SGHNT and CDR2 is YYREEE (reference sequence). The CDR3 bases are TGTGCCAGCAGCCGGGGGGCTGGCGAAAAACTGTTTTTT. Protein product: CASSRGAGEKLFF.

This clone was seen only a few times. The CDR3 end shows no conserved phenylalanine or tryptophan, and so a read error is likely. CDR3 in amino acids: CSSSFTGASNYGYTS. DNA of the CDR3: TGTTCCAGCAGTTTCACAGGGGCCTCCAACTATGGCTACACCTCC. This rearrangement joins TRBV27 to TRBJ1-2; the match to TRBD1 covers 7 bases. Germline CDR1 is MNHEY and CDR2 is SMNVEV (reference sequence). This CDR3 has 15 amino acids.

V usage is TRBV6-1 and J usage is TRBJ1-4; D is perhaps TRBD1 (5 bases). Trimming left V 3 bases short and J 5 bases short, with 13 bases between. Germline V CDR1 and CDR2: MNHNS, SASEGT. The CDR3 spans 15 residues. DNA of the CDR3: TGTGCCAGCAGTGAGGGGCAGTCCTCAAATGAAAAACTGTTTTTT. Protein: CASSEGQSSNEKLFF.